The clone carrying this T cell receptor (beta chain) was recorded at least ten times. Its specificity is not known. There are 14 residues in the CDR3. The V and J ends lost 6 bases and 0 bases respectively, with 12 bases between them. These data are taken from a study of Graves' ophthalmopathy and Graves' hyperthyroidism. Notes on the study in general: The model reached just under 71% sensitivity and under 75% specificity for predicting ophthalmopathy progression.

The diagnostic workup employed clinical symptoms, serum thyroxine, TRAb, thyroid ultrasound and orbital computed tomography. Amplifying from RNA transcripts, the study obtained TCR beta CDR3 regions. An initial RT-PCR round employing HTBI primers preceded a second-round multiplex PCR. TCRdb processed the multiplex PCR reads anew with MiXCR; each CDR3 protein has one entry. The table lists hundreds of thousands of distinct CDR3 sequences, 14% of them singletons. Sequenced: blood. The chain employs TRBV12-3 or TRBV12-4 and TRBJ2-7; the D gene is possibly TRBD2 (5 bases). This clonotype was obtained from a woman aged 30 to 39 with Graves' ophthalmopathy. Here the CDR3 reads CASRPGLGSYEQYF. The CDR3 DNA sequence: TGTGCCAGCAGGCCTGGACTGGGCTCCTACGAGCAGTACTTC.